This section outlines one T cell receptor (beta chain) sequence together with its context. Antigen unknown. The entry originates in a study of cytomegalovirus exposure and HLA in healthy donors. Turning to the study itself: Out of 170 million or so T cells, an earlier analysis found over 100 million unique TCR beta sequences in total. Study-wide points: Later genetic work tied a missense DCLRE1C variant to beta-chain V and J trimming.

The study ran its PCR with 60 Vbeta and 13 Jbeta primers. Produced via immunoSEQ multiplex PCR; TCRdb's table is partial and in-frame only. With under 35,000 clones in the sample, the ten largest clones hold 0.71%. Per the germline V gene, CDR1 is MDHEN and CDR2 is SYDVKM. V shed 4 bases and J shed 0 bases, with 16 bases lying between them. The CDR3 sequence is 16 residues long. The sequence was obtained from a man aged 30 to 45 in good health and CMV-seronegative. The V call is TRBV28, the J call TRBJ2-7, with D perhaps TRBD2 (5 bases). Material for sequencing was PBMCs. This chain's CDR3 is CASSSPLEDVSYEQYF. The CDR3 DNA reads TGTGCCAGCAGTTCTCCGCTGGAGGACGTCTCCTACGAGCAGTACTTC.